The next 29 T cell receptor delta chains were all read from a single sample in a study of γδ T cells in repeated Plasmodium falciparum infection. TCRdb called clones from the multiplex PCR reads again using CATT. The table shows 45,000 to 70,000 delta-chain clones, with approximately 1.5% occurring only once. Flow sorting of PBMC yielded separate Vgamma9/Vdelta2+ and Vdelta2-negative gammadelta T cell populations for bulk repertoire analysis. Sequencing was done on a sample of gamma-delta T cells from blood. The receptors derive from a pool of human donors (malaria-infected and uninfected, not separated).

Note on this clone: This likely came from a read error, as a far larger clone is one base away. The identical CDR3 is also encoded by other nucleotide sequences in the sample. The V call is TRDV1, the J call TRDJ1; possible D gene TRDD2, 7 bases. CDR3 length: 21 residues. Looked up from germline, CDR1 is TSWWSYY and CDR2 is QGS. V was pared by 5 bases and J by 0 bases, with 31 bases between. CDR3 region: CALGLLPDVLGDQPNTDKLIF. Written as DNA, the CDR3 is TGTGCTCTTGGGCTCCTTCCTGACGTACTGGGAGACCAACCTAACACCGATAAACTCATCTTT.

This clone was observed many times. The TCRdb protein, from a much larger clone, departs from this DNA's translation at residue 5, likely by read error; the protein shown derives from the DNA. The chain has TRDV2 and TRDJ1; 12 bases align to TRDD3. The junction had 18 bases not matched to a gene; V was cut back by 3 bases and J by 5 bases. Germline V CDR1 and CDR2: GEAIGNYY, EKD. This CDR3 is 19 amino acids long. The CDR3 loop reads CACDAAGVLGDTVRDKLIF. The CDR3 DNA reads TGTGCCTGTGACGCCGCGGGTGTACTGGGGGATACAGTAAGAGATAAACTCATCTTT.

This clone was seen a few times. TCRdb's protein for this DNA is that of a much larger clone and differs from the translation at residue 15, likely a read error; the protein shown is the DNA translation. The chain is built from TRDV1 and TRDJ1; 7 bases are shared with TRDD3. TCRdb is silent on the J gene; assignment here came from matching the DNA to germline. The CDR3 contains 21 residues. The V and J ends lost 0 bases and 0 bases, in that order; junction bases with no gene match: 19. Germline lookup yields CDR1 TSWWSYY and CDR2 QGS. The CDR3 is CALGELGLHLLGILNTDKLIF. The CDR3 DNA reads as TGTGCTCTTGGGGAACTAGGCCTTCACCTACTGGGGATCCTGAACACCGATAAACTCATCTTT.

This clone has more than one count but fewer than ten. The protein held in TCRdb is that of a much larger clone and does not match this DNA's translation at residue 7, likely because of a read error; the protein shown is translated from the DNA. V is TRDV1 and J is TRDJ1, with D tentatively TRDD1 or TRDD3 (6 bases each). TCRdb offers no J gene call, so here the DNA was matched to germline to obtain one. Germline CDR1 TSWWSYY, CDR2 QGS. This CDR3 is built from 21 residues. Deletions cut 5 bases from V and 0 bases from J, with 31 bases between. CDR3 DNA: TGTGCTCTTGGGTCCCCTACAGGGAAATACGGTTCTGGGGCCGACACCGATAAACTCATCTTT. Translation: CALGSPTGKYGSGADTDKLIF.

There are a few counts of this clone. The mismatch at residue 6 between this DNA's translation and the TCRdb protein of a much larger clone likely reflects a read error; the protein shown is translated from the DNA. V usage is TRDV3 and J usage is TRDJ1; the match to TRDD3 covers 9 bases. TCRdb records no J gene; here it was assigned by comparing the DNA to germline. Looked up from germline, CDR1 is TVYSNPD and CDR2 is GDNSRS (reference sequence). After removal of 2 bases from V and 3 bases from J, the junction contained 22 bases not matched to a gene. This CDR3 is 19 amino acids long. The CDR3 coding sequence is TGTGCCTTTCGAAGGTTCCTTTACTGGGGGACCCACCGATCCGATAAACTCATCTTT. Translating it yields CAFRRFLYWGTHRSDKLIF.

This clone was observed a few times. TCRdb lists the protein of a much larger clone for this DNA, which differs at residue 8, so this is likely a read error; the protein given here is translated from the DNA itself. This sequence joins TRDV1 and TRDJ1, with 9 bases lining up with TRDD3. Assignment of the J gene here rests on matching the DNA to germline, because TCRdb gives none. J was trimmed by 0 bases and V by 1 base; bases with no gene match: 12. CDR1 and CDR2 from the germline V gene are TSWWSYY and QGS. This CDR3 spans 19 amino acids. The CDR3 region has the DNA TGTGCTCTTGGGGAACGCCCCCCGGGGGATACTGTATACACCGATAAACTCATCTTT. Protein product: CALGERPPGDTVYTDKLIF.

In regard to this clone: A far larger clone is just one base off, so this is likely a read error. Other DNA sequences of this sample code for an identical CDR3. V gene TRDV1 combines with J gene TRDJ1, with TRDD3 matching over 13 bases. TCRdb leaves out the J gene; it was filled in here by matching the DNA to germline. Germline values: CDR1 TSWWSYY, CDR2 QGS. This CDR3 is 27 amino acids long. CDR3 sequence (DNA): TGTGCTCTTGGAGAACTTTGCCCAATCGAACCTCCACATACTGGGGGATACGCGTATTGCCCAAGCGATAAACTCATCTTT. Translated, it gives CALGELCPIEPPHTGGYAYCPSDKLIF.

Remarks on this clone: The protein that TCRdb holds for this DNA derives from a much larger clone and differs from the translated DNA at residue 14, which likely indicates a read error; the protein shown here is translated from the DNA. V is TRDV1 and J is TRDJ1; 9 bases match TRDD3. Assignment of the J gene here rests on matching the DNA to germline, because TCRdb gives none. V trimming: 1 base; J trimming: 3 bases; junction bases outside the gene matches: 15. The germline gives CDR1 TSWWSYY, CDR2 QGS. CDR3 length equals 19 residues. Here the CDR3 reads CALGEPPDTLLGDADKLIF. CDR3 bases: TGTGCTCTTGGGGAACCTCCCGACACATTACTGGGGGACGCCGATAAACTCATCTTT.

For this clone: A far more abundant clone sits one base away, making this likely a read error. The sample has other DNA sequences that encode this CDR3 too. CDR3: CALGERPRYWGMVRYTDKLIF. The CDR3 bases are TGTGCTCTTGGGGAACGTCCGAGGTACTGGGGAATGGTTCGGTACACCGATAAGCTTATCTTT. The J gene is TRDJ1, the V gene TRDV1; 7 nucleotides agree with TRDD3. Germline assignment: CDR1 TSWWSYY and CDR2 QGS. V lost 1 base and J lost 14; bases outside the gene matches: 34. The CDR3 is made up of 21 amino acids.

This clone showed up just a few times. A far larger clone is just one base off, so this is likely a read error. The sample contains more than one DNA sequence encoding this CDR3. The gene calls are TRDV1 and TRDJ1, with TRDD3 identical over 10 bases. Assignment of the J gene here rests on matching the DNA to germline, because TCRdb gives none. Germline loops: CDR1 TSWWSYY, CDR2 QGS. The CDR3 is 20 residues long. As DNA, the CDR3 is TGTGCCCTTGGGGATGCTCTCTTCGACACTTGGGGGATACATAACGATAAACTCATCTTT. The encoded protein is CALGDALFDTWGIHNDKLIF.

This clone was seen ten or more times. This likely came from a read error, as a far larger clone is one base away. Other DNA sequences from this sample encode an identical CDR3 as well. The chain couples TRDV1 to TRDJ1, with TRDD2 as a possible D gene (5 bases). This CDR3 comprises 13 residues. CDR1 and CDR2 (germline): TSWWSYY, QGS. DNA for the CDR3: TGTGCTCTTGGGTCCCCCTTCTCCGATAAACTCATTTTT. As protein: CALGSPFSDKLIF.

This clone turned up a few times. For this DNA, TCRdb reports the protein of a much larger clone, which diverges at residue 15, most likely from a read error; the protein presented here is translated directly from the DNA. The CDR3 is CALGELLGTGRYGYIDKLIF. The CDR3 DNA follows: TGTGCTCTTGGGGAACTCTTGGGAACTGGGAGATACGGTTACATCGATAAACTCATCTTT. The V and J genes are TRDV1 and TRDJ1, with a possible D match to TRDD3 (6 bases). Germline values: CDR1 TSWWSYY, CDR2 QGS. The CDR3 contains 20 residues. V gave up 0 bases and J gave up 4 bases, with 27 bases separating them.

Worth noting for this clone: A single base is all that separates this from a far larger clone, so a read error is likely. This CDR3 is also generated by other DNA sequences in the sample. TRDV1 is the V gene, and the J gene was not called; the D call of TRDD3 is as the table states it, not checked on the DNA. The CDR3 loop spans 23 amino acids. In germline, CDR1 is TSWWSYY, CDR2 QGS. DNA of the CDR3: TGTGCTCTTGGGGAACTGCGGCATTCCTTTCCTTACTGGGGGATACTTCACACCGATAAGCTCATCTTT. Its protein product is CALGELRHSFPYWGILHTDKLIF.

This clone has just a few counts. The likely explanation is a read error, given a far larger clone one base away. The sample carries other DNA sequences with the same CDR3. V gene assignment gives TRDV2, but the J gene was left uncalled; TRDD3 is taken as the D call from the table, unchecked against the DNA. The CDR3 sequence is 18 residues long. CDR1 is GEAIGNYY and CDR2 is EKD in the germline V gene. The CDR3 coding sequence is TGTGCCTGTGACACCGGATGGTTACTGGGGGATAGAGGGAGATGGGTTATCTTT. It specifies CACDTGWLLGDRGRWVIF.

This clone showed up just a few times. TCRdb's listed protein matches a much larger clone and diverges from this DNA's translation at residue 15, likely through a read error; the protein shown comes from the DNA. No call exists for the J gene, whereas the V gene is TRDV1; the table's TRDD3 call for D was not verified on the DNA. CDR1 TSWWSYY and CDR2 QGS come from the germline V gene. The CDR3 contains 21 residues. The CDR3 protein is CALGVQPSHTLWGIGVDKLTF. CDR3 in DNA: TGTGCTCTTGGGGTACAGCCTTCCCACACCTTATGGGGGATAGGGGTAGATAAACTCACCTTT.

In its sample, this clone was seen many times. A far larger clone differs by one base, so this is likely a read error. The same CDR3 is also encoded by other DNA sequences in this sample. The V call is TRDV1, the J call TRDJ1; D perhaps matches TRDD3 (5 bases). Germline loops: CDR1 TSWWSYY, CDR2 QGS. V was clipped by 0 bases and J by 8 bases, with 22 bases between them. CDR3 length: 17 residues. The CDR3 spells CALGELERAGESRKLIF. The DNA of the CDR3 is TGTGCTCTTGGGGAACTTGAAAGAGCCGGGGAATCGCGAAAACTCATCTTT.

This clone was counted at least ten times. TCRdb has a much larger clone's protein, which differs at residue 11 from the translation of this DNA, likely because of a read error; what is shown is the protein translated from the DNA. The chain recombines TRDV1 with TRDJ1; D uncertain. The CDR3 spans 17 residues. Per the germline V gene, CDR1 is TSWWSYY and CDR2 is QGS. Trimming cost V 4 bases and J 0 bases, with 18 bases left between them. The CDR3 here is CALGVQPPASHTDKLIF. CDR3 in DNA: TGTGCTCTTGGGGTACAGCCTCCCGCCTCGCACACCGATAAACTCATCTTT.

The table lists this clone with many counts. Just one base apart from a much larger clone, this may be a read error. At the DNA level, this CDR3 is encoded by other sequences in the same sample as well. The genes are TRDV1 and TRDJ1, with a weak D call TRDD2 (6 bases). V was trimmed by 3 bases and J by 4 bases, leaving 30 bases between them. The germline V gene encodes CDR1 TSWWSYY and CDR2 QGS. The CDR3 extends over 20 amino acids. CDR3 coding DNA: TGTGCTCTTGGGGAGCGGCTTCCTCCCCCAACCATTATAGAGTTCGATAAACTCATCTTT. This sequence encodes CALGERLPPPTIIEFDKLIF.

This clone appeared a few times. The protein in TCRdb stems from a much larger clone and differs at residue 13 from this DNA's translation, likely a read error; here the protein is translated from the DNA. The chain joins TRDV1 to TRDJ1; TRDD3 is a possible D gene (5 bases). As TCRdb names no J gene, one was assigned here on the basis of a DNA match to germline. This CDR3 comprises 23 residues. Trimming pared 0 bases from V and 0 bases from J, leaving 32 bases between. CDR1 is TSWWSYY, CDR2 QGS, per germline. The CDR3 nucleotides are TGTGCTCTTGGGGAACTATTTTCTAAGGATCGGATGAGGGATCCGCCTTACACCGATAAACTCATCTTT. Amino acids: CALGELFSKDRMRDPPYTDKLIF.

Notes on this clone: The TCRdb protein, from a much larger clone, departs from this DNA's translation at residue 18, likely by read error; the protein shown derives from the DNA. CDR3 protein: CALGELLIFPLPRWDTPRTDKLIF. The CDR3 DNA reads as TGTGCTCTTGGGGAACTTCTAATTTTTCCGCTGCCACGGTGGGATACGCCCCGCACCGATAAACTCATCTTT. J is TRDJ1 and V is TRDV1; 8 positions match TRDD3. No J segment appears in TCRdb, so it was assigned here by matching the sequence to germline. Germline assignment: CDR1 TSWWSYY and CDR2 QGS. V dropped 0 bases and J dropped 1; count of bases not matched to a gene: 28. This CDR3 spans 24 amino acids.

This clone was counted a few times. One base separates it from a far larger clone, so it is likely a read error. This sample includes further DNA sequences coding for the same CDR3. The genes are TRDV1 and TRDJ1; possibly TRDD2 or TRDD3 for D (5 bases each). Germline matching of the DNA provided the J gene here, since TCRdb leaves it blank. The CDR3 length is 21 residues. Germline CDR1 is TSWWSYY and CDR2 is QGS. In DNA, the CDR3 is TGTGCTCTCGGGGAACTAGAGGAAGTGCCCATGCCCTACTGGTACACCGATAAACTCATCTTT. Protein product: CALGELEEVPMPYWYTDKLIF.

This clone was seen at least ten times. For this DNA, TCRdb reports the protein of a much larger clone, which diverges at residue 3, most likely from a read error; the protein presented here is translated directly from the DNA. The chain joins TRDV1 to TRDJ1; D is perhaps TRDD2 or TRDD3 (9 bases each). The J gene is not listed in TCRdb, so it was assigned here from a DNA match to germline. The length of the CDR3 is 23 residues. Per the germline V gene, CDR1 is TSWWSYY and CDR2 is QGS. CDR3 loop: CALHTSFLRVLGDQLGDTDKLIF. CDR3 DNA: TGTGCCCTCCATACCTCCTTCCTACGGGTACTGGGGGACCAGCTGGGGGACACCGATAAACTCATCTTT.

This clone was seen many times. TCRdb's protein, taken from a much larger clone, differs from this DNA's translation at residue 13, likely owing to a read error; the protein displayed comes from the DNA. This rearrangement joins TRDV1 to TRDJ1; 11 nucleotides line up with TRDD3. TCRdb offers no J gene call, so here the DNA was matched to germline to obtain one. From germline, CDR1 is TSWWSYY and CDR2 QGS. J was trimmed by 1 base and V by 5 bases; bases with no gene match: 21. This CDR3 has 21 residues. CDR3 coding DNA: TGTGCTCTTGGGATACAACCTTCCTACTGGGGGATATGCTGGATCACCGATAAACTCATCTTT. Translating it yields CALGIQPSYWGICWITDKLIF.

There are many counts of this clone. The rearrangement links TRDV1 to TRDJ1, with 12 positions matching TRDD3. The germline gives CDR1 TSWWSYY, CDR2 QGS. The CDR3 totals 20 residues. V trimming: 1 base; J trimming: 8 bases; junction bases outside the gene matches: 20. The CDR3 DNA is TGTGCTCTTGGGGAACCACCTCACTTCCGTCTGGGGGATACGATCCCCAAACTCATCTTT. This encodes CALGEPPHFRLGDTIPKLIF.

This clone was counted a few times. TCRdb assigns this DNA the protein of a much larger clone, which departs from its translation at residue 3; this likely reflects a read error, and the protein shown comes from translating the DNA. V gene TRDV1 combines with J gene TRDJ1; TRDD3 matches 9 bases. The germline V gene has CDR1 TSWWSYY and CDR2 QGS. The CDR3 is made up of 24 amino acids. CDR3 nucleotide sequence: TGTGCTCCTGGGGAACTATTGGAGTTTGTGTCCGGGTGGTCTGGGGGATCCTACACCGATAAACTCATCTTT. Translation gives CAPGELLEFVSGWSGGSYTDKLIF.

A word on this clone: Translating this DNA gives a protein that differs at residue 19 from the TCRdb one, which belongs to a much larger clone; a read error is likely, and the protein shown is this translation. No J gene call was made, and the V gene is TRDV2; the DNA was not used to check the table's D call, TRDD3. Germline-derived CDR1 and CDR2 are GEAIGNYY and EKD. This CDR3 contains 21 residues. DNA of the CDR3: TGTGCCTGTGACACCGGCGGGCTACTGGGGGATCGCGCCTGGGACACCCGACAGACGTTTTTC. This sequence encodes CACDTGGLLGDRAWDTRQTFF.

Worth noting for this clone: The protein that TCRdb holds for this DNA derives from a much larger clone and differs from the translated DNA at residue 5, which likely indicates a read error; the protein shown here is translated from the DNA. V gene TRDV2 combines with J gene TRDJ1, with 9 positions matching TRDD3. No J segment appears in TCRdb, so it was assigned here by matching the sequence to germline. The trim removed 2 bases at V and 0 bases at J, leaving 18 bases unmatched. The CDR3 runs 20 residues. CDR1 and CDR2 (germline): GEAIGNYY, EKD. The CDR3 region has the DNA TGTGCCTGTGACATCGTCCTCCCTGGGGGATCCCCTCAGTACACCGATAAACTCATCTTT. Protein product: CACDIVLPGGSPQYTDKLIF.

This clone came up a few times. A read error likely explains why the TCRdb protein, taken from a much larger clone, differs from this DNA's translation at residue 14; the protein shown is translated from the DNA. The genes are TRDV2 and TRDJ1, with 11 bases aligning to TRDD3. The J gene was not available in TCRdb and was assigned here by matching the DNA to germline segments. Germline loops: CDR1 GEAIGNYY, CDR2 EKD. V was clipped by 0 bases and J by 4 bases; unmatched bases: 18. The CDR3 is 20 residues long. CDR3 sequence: CACDTVMPNTGGYKGDKLIF. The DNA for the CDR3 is TGTGCCTGTGACACCGTGATGCCTAATACTGGGGGATATAAGGGCGATAAACTCATCTTT.

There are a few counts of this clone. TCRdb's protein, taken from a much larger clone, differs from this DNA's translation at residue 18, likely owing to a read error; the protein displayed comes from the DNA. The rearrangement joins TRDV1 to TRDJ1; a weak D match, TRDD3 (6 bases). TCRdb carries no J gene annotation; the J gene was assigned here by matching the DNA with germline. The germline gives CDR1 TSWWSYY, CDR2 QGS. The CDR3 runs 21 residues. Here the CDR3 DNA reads TGTGCTCTTGGGGAACCCTCTAACTACATGGGGATTCTCCGGCGGGGCGATGAACTCATCTTT. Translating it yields CALGEPSNYMGILRRGDELIF.